Given below is one T cell receptor beta chain in context. Its antigen remains undetermined. No quality values exist for individual bases; no much larger clone is one base distant. From its cysteine to its phenylalanine, the CDR3 spans 15 amino acids. Only the CDR3 region is kept as DNA, spanning 45 bases read in frame from base 1. V is pared back by 6 bases and J by 4 bases, with 18 bases lying between the germline termini. CDR1 KGHSH and CDR2 LQKENI were looked up in the germline V gene. The collaborating institutions used their own protocols to collect whole blood in K2EDTA tubes. Collaborator samples were shipped for TCRbeta analysis as frozen whole blood, isolated PBMCs, or DNA extracted from either sample type. TCRbeta CDR3 regions were amplified from genomic DNA using the immunoSEQ Assay, a bias-controlled multiplex PCR. Concerning the study's data processing: Within the assay, amplification of reference gene primers was used to estimate how many nucleated cells each sample contained. Sequence reads were collapsed and filtered to measure the absolute abundance of every unique TCRbeta CDR3 rearrangement. For each sample, productive Simpson clonality was calculated as the square root of Simpson's diversity index across productive rearrangements. What TCRdb holds here is the immuneACCESS table cut down to in-frame rearrangements. Part of the clones is not present; checked against another copy, under half of the missing clones reflect an unresolved V gene, and the others are unexplained. The DNA gave D and trimming, while V, J and clone size come from that table. In all, the sample holds around 97,000 clones, and over 65% of those were seen once. The ten largest clones represent approximately 12% of the sample.

These data are taken from a study of blood T cell repertoires in COVID-19 (dated by TCRdb to about 2020). Context from the whole study: Collaborator samples came from the United States, Italy and Spain and covered acute and convalescent phases of COVID-19. The material from the prospective study consisted of cDNA or gDNA derived from T cells, B-cell-depleted T cells, or PBMCs. A freely available public database, intended as a resource for researchers studying the immune response to SARS-CoV-2, is where the repertoires were released. Deeply sampled blood TCRbeta repertoires from subjects exposed to, actively infected with, or recovered from COVID-19 were included in the dataset. A de-identified subject ID, COVID-19 status, age in years and sex were almost always included in the sample metadata. Where available, HLA class I and class II types were taken from metadata supplied by the sample provider and were not determined by assay-based typing. The samples were drawn from the first 160 participants of the ongoing ImmuneRACE study and from 950 to 1,500 subjects provided by 6 global collaborators. The full study reports these points: Clinical and demographic metadata were provided uncurated, with the amount varying by source and participant.

Sequencing used peripheral blood. The sequence came from a human donor in a cohort sampled during active COVID-19. This chain joins TRBV18 to TRBJ1-2; TRBD1 might be the D gene, on 5 matching bases. The sequence in DNA is TGTGCCAGCTCGGGGGAGGGGCCGAGCTTCTATGGCTACACCTTC. This sequence encodes CASSGEGPSFYGYTF.